The 30 T cell receptor beta chains presented below share a single source sample, sequenced in a study of T-cell memory formation after mild COVID-19. Using its own MiXCR run on the 5' RACE reads, TCRdb lists one record per CDR3 protein. Found here are 300,000 to 350,000 distinct CDR3 sequences, roughly 21% of them singletons; the top ten hold over 20%. Sequenced material: PBMCs or a T cell subset sorted from them (not recorded which). Source of these receptors: a man between 18 and 35 years old who had mild COVID-19 (a few samples of this study predate the infection). Cell type and time point are not known.

V gene TRBV7-2 combines with J gene TRBJ1-2; D is unclear. This CDR3 spans 16 amino acids. The V gene lost 1 base and the J gene lost 3 bases, with 15 bases spanning the gap. Per germline, CDR1 SGHTA and CDR2 FQGNSA. The CDR3: CASSLVLGGDYYGYTF. The CDR3 bases are TGTGCCAGCAGCTTAGTATTGGGCGGGGATTACTATGGCTACACCTTC.

This clonotype appeared a few times. This chain uses TRBV29-1 with TRBJ1-3; maybe TRBD1 (6 bases). Germline V gene data show CDR1 as SQVTM and CDR2 as ANQGSEA. The CDR3 covers 16 residues. V gave up 4 bases and J gave up 0 bases, with 16 bases separating them. Written as DNA, the CDR3 is TGCAGCGTTGTCCTCAGGGGAGTCAACTCTGGAAACACCATATATTTT. Amino acids: CSVVLRGVNSGNTIYF. Full variable domain (missing parts from reference TRBV29-1 and TRBJ1-3): SAVISQKPSRDICQRGTSLTIQCQVDSQVTMMFWYRQQPGQSLTLIATANQGSEATYESGFVIDKFPISRPNLTFSTLTVSNMSPEDSSIYLCSVVLRGVNSGNTIYFGEGSWLTVV.

The chain links TRBV7-2 to TRBJ2-7; 11 nucleotides agree with TRBD1. The germline CDR1 and CDR2 sequences are SGHTA and FQGNSA. Germline trimming cut 5 bases from V and 4 bases from J; bases unmatched to any gene: 4. The CDR3 is made up of 14 amino acids. The CDR3: CASSGQGALYEQYF. The CDR3 nucleotides read TGTGCCAGCAGCGGACAGGGGGCGTTGTACGAGCAGTACTTC.

V usage is TRBV6-1 and J usage is TRBJ1-1; D might be TRBD1 (5 bases). The germline gives CDR1 MNHNS, CDR2 SASEGT. V was trimmed by 6 bases and J by 4 bases, leaving 12 bases between them. This CDR3 spans 13 amino acids. The CDR3 nucleotides are TGTGCCAGCAGCGACGTGGGGGGCACTGAAGCTTTCTTT. Translation: CASSDVGGTEAFF.

This sequence joins TRBV12-3 or TRBV12-4 and TRBJ1-2, with 7 bases matching TRBD1. The CDR3 has 14 residues. The junction had 7 bases not matched to a gene; V was cut back by 4 bases and J by 5 bases. In DNA form, the CDR3 reads TGTGCCAGCAGTTCCATGACAGGGAGTTATGGCTACACCTTC. Its translation is CASSSMTGSYGYTF.

The rearrangement uses TRBV5-6 and TRBJ2-3; D is possibly TRBD2 (5 bases). This CDR3 contains 15 residues. V lost 0 bases and J 1 base, leaving 9 bases between the germline ends. Looked up from germline, CDR1 is SGHDT and CDR2 is YYEEEE. The CDR3 nucleotides read TGTGCCAGCAGCTTGGGAGGGCGGGGCACAGATACGCAGTATTTT. It codes for CASSLGGRGTDTQYF.

This clonotype was seen ten or more times. In DNA form, the CDR3 reads TGCGCCAGCAGCCCGGGGACAGGCCACTCTGGAAACACCATATATTTT. The encoded protein is CASSPGTGHSGNTIYF. This sequence joins TRBV5-1 and TRBJ1-3, with 8 bases that match TRBD1. Trimming took 4 bases from V and 0 from J; bases not matched to a gene: 6. Germline V gives CDR1 SGHRS, CDR2 YFSETQ. The CDR3 is 16 amino acids.

V gene TRBV15 combines with J gene TRBJ1-3; tentatively, D is TRBD1 (5 bases). The germline CDR1 and CDR2 sequences are LNHNV and YYDKDF (reference sequence). The CDR3 spans 15 residues. V was trimmed by 0 bases and J by 5 bases, leaving 11 bases between them. The CDR3 DNA follows: TGTGCCACCAGCAGAGATCTAGACAGAAGAAACACCATATATTTT. Translating gives CATSRDLDRRNTIYF.

This clonotype was detected a few times. CDR3 amino acids: CASSYRGREPQHF. The CDR3 nucleotides read TGTGCCAGCAGTTACAGGGGACGGGAGCCCCAGCATTTT. V and J are TRBV6-5 and TRBJ1-5; D may be TRBD1 (5 bases). Trimming took off 2 bases at V and 8 bases at J, with 10 bases between the two ends. The CDR3 is 13 residues long. Looked up from germline, CDR1 is MNHEY and CDR2 is SVGAGI.

The chain joins TRBV28 to TRBJ1-6; D is possibly TRBD1 (6 bases). Trimming removed 2 bases from V and 9 bases from J, with 11 bases in between. CDR3 length: 14 residues. Germline assignment: CDR1 MDHEN and CDR2 SYDVKM. CDR3 residues: CASSLNRALSPLHF. The CDR3 DNA sequence: TGTGCCAGCAGTTTAAACAGGGCCCTTTCACCCCTCCACTTT. Based on the CDR3 plus reference TRBV28 and TRBJ1-6, the full variable domain is DVKVTQSSRYLVKRTGEKVFLECVQDMDHENMFWYRQDPGLGLRLIYFSYDVKMKEKGDIPEGYSVSREKKERFSLILESASTNQTSMYLCASSLNRALSPLHFGNGTRLTVT.

The rearrangement joins TRBV3-1 to TRBJ1-1; D uncertain. This CDR3 contains 14 residues. CDR1 LGHDT and CDR2 YNNKEL come from the germline V gene (reference sequence). V gave up 0 bases and J gave up 1 base, with 6 bases separating them. The CDR3 DNA sequence: TGTGCCAGCAGCCAAGACTACAGGAACACTGAAGCTTTCTTT. It specifies CASSQDYRNTEAFF. The full variable domain, with the rest looked up from reference TRBV3-1 and TRBJ1-1, is DTAVSQTPKYLVTQMGNDKSIKCEQNLGHDTMYWYKQDSKKFLKIMFSYNNKELIINETVPNRFSPKSPDKAHLNLHINSLELGDSAVYFCASSQDYRNTEAFFGQGTRLTVV.

The chain employs TRBV6-5 and TRBJ1-3; D is undetermined. This CDR3 is built from 14 residues. Germline-derived CDR1 and CDR2 are MNHEY and SVGAGI. Trimming shortened V by 0 bases and J by 2 bases, and 5 bases separated the two germline ends. CDR3 in DNA: TGTGCCAGCAGTTACTCAGAGGCTGGAAACACCATATATTTT. Translating it yields CASSYSEAGNTIYF.

The rearrangement uses TRBV20-1 and TRBJ1-5, with D perhaps matching TRBD1 (6 bases). The CDR3 sequence is 14 residues long. Germline V gene data show CDR1 as DFQATT and CDR2 as SNEGSKA (reference sequence). Trimming pared 6 bases from V and 0 bases from J, leaving 12 bases between. This CDR3 is CSARQASSNQPQHF. The CDR3 region has the DNA TGCAGTGCCCGACAGGCGAGTAGCAATCAGCCCCAGCATTTT.

This rearrangement joins TRBV20-1 to TRBJ1-4; D unclear. This CDR3 spans 14 amino acids. V gave up 7 bases and J gave up 0 bases, with 12 bases separating them. Germline CDR1 is DFQATT and CDR2 is SNEGSKA (reference sequence). The CDR3 loop reads CSDRTTTTNEKLFF. The CDR3 bases are TGCAGTGATAGGACGACTACAACTAATGAAAAACTGTTTTTT.

The rearrangement joins TRBV7-2 to TRBJ1-5, with D possibly TRBD1 on 5 matching bases. Looked up from germline, CDR1 is SGHTA and CDR2 is FQGNSA. The CDR3 has 15 residues. V shed 6 bases and J shed 3 bases, with 15 bases lying between them. CDR3 sequence reads: CASSRQKNVNQPQHF. The CDR3 DNA reads as TGTGCCAGCAGTCGACAGAAAAATGTCAATCAGCCCCAGCATTTT.

The chain uses TRBV12-3 or TRBV12-4 and TRBJ1-2; 8 nucleotides align to TRBD1. V lost 9 bases, J lost 8 bases, and 11 bases stayed unmatched. The CDR3 runs 13 residues. The CDR3, as DNA: TGTGCCAGTGCCCGGGACAGGTCTGTCGGCTACACCTTC. Translated: CASARDRSVGYTF.

This clonotype appeared once. The rearrangement joins TRBV7-9 to TRBJ1-1; D ambiguous. Germline values: CDR1 SEHNR, CDR2 FQNEAQ (reference sequence). This CDR3 contains 15 residues. V was trimmed by 5 bases and J by 1 base, leaving 14 bases between them. The CDR3, as DNA: TGTGCCAGCAGCCCACATCGCGAGGGGAACACTGAAGCTTTCTTT. Amino acid sequence: CASSPHREGNTEAFF.

This clonotype was seen only a few times. This chain connects TRBV2 to TRBJ1-5; TRBD1 aligns across 7 bases. The CDR3 spans 13 residues. V dropped 8 bases and J dropped 4; count of bases not matched to a gene: 5. Germline values: CDR1 SNHLY, CDR2 FYNNEI. This CDR3 is CASLGQENQPQHF. The CDR3 coding sequence is TGTGCCAGCCTTGGACAGGAGAATCAGCCCCAGCATTTT.

This clonotype came up a few times. The chain carries TRBV14 and TRBJ2-5; D is perhaps TRBD2 (5 bases). The CDR3 totals 16 residues. Germline V CDR1 and CDR2: SGHDN, FVKESK. V dropped 1 base and J dropped 1 base, with 13 bases sitting between them. CDR3 nucleotide sequence: TGTGCCAGCAGCCAAGCCGCGCGGGTACTCCAAGAGACCCAGTACTTC. Its protein is CASSQAARVLQETQYF. Variable domain in full (rest from reference TRBV14 and TRBJ2-5): EAGVTQFPSHSVIEKGQTVTLRCDPISGHDNLYWYRRVMGKEIKFLLHFVKESKQDESGMPNNRFLAERTGGTYSTLKVQPAELEDSGVYFCASSQAARVLQETQYFGPGTRLLVL.

The V and J genes are TRBV29-1 and TRBJ2-3; the match to TRBD2 covers 8 bases. Losses at the gene ends were 4 bases for V and 2 bases for J; bases not matched to a gene: 5. Germline CDR1 and CDR2: SQVTM and ANQGSEA. This CDR3 is 14 amino acids long. CDR3 amino acids: CSVASGSATDTQYF. DNA for the CDR3: TGCAGCGTTGCCAGCGGGAGCGCCACAGATACGCAGTATTTT.

The chain uses TRBV6-6 and TRBJ1-2; the D is unclear. Germline V lookup: CDR1 MNHNY, CDR2 SVGAGI (reference sequence). V lost 2 bases to trimming and J lost 6 bases, with 16 bases between them. The CDR3 runs 15 residues. DNA of the CDR3: TGTGCCAGCAGTTACGATCTGGGAATGACGGATGGCTACACCTTC. Translation gives CASSYDLGMTDGYTF.

This clonotype was observed a few times. V gene TRBV27 combines with J gene TRBJ2-4; no firm D call. Trimming stripped 7 bases from V and 0 bases from J, with 10 bases between. The CDR3 has 14 residues. Germline V gene data show CDR1 as MNHEY and CDR2 as SMNVEV (reference sequence). DNA of the CDR3: TGTGCCAGCAAGGGTTCCCTAGCCAAAAACATTCAGTACTTC. Protein sequence: CASKGSLAKNIQYF.

There are a few counts of this clonotype. V gene TRBV4-3 combines with J gene TRBJ2-1; D is unclear. The CDR3 has 15 amino acids. The germline V gene has CDR1 LGHNA and CDR2 YSLEER. V was shortened by 0 bases and J by 7 bases, with 13 bases between the two germline ends. CDR3 residues: CASSQEFTRPNEQFF. CDR3 coding DNA: TGCGCCAGCAGCCAAGAGTTTACCCGACCAAATGAGCAGTTCTTC.

This clonotype has only a few counts. The chain uses TRBV18 and TRBJ2-7; 9 bases are shared with TRBD2. The CDR3 totals 16 residues. Germline-derived CDR1 and CDR2 are KGHSH and LQKENI. V shed 3 bases, J shed 4 bases, and the junction held 10 bases outside the gene matches. Written as DNA, the CDR3 is TGTGCCAGCTCACCGACTGAAGGGACTAGCTTTTACGAGCAGTACTTC. As protein: CASSPTEGTSFYEQYF.

This clonotype has ten or more counts. The J gene is TRBJ1-1, the V gene TRBV5-1; D possibly corresponds to TRBD1 (6 bases). CDR3 length equals 13 residues. Germline CDR1 SGHRS, CDR2 YFSETQ. V was shortened by 5 bases and J by 0 bases, with 8 bases between the two germline ends. CDR3 bases: TGCGCCAGCAGAGGACAGATGAACACTGAAGCTTTCTTT. Translated: CASRGQMNTEAFF.

This clonotype was counted only a few times. The DNA for the CDR3 is TGTGCCAGCAGCCCTCGACTAGCGGGGGGCCCAGATACGCAGTATTTT. Residues: CASSPRLAGGPDTQYF. The chain joins TRBV11-2 to TRBJ2-3; 13 bases are a match to TRBD2. Germline values: CDR1 SGHAT, CDR2 FQNNGV. With 5 bases clipped from V and 4 bases from J, the junction kept 6 bases outside the gene matches. The CDR3 runs to 16 residues.

Here the CDR3 reads CASSPGGGSGNTIYF. In nucleotides, the CDR3 is TGTGCCAGCAGTCCAGGGGGGGGCTCTGGAAACACCATATATTTT. V gene TRBV2 combines with J gene TRBJ1-3, with 7 nucleotides matching TRBD1. The CDR3 is 15 amino acids. J gave up 0 bases and V 5 bases, and 4 bases lay outside the gene matches. Germline CDR1 is SNHLY and CDR2 is FYNNEI.

The chain recombines TRBV7-9 with TRBJ2-4; 10 bases line up with TRBD1. Losses at the gene ends were 4 bases for V and 8 bases for J; bases not matched to a gene: 8. CDR1 SEHNR and CDR2 FQNEAQ come from the germline V gene (reference sequence). The CDR3 has 15 amino acids. The CDR3, as DNA: TGTGCCAGCAGCTCGACAGGGGGCGCCGGGGACATTCAGTACTTC. Its protein is CASSSTGGAGDIQYF.

This clonotype was seen only a few times. The chain carries TRBV7-9 and TRBJ1-4, with D tentatively TRBD1 (5 bases). The germline V gene has CDR1 SEHNR and CDR2 FQNEAQ (reference sequence). Trimming removed 3 bases at V and 6 bases at J, with 11 bases between. There are 14 residues in the CDR3. CDR3 in amino acids: CASSLGTVDEKLFF. The CDR3 nucleotides read TGTGCCAGCAGCTTGGGGACGGTTGATGAAAAACTGTTTTTT.

This clonotype was observed a handful of times. The rearrangement joins TRBV20-1 to TRBJ1-2; D is possibly TRBD1 (6 bases). The CDR3 loop spans 15 amino acids. The V end lost 5 bases, the J end lost 0 bases, and 16 bases lay between the germline ends. Germline V gene data show CDR1 as DFQATT and CDR2 as SNEGSKA (reference sequence). CDR3 amino acids: CSAVIRDTANYGYTF. The DNA for the CDR3 is TGCAGTGCTGTAATCCGGGACACAGCTAACTATGGCTACACCTTC.